This is a list of T cell receptor beta chains from one sample in a study of CD8+ T cells in alopecia areata. Only in-frame clones appear in the TCRdb table, and some are missing; sequencing was by immunoSEQ multiplex PCR. The sample holds about 200,000 clones, roughly two fifths seen once. The starting material was CD4+ T cells sorted from blood, obtained at approximately week 34, from a patient treated with tofacitinib. These receptors were taken from a human donor with alopecia areata. Each CDR3 is given with its conserved first and last residue. Each record gives: CDR3 protein, CDR3 DNA, V gene, clone size, CDR3 length, J gene, D gene. A D gene is named only where the DNA matches it firmly. Clone size is given for some rows only: seen once, a few or many times, or a class if the clone is expanded.

CDR3aa: CASSLASGSYTEAFF
CDR3nt: TGTGCCAGCAGCTTAGCGTCAGGGTCGTACACTGAAGCTTTCTTT
v_gene: TRBV11-2
abundance: -
len: 15
j_gene: TRBJ1-1
d_gene: -

CDR3aa: CASSQGQGAYLEAFF
CDR3nt: TGTGCCAGCAGCCAGGGACAGGGGGCTTACCTTGAAGCTTTCTTT
v_gene: TRBV7-9
abundance: few
len: 15
j_gene: TRBJ1-1
d_gene: TRBD1

CDR3aa: CSVLRRTSGHGEQFF
CDR3nt: TGCAGCGTTCTAAGGCGGACTAGCGGACATGGTGAGCAGTTCTTC
v_gene: TRBV29-1
abundance: -
len: 15
j_gene: TRBJ2-1
d_gene: TRBD2

CDR3aa: CASSEALGETMYF
CDR3nt: TGTGCCAGCAGTGAAGCGCTTGGGGAAACCATGTACTTC
v_gene: TRBV6-1
abundance: few
len: 13
j_gene: TRBJ2-7
d_gene: -

CDR3aa: CASRWSGELFF
CDR3nt: TGTGCCAGCAGATGGTCGGGGGAGCTGTTTTTT
v_gene: TRBV6-5
abundance: -
len: 11
j_gene: TRBJ2-2
d_gene: -

CDR3aa: CASSRGTGDEKLFF
CDR3nt: TGTGCCAGCTCACGTGGGACAGGGGATGAAAAACTGTTTTTT
v_gene: TRBV18
abundance: -
len: 14
j_gene: TRBJ1-4
d_gene: TRBD1

CDR3aa: CASSIHGLNTEAFF
CDR3nt: TGTGCCAGTAGTATCCACGGTTTGAACACTGAAGCTTTCTTT
v_gene: TRBV19
abundance: -
len: 14
j_gene: TRBJ1-1
d_gene: -

CDR3aa: CSGGGVNYGYTF
CDR3nt: TGCAGCGGCGGGGGGGTGAACTATGGCTACACCTTC
v_gene: TRBV29-1
abundance: -
len: 12
j_gene: TRBJ1-2
d_gene: -

CDR3aa: CASSLRSGLNEKLFF
CDR3nt: TGCGCCAGCAGCCTGCGAAGTGGGCTTAATGAAAAACTGTTTTTT
v_gene: TRBV4-1
abundance: -
len: 15
j_gene: TRBJ1-4
d_gene: -

CDR3aa: CALQAPVDYGYTF
CDR3nt: TGTGCCCTGCAGGCGCCGGTGGACTATGGCTACACCTTC
v_gene: TRBV7-9
abundance: few
len: 13
j_gene: TRBJ1-2
d_gene: -

CDR3aa: CASSLAPSNTEAFF
CDR3nt: TGTGCCAGCAGCTTAGCGCCCTCTAACACTGAAGCTTTCTTT
v_gene: TRBV7-6
abundance: -
len: 14
j_gene: TRBJ1-1
d_gene: -

CDR3aa: CASSLSLDYEQYF
CDR3nt: TGTGCCAGCAGCTTATCTTTGGATTACGAGCAGTACTTC
v_gene: TRBV7-6
abundance: -
len: 13
j_gene: TRBJ2-7
d_gene: -

CDR3aa: CASSLTGKTEAFF
CDR3nt: TGTGCCAGCAGCTTGACAGGAAAGACTGAAGCTTTCTTT
v_gene: TRBV11-1
abundance: -
len: 13
j_gene: TRBJ1-1
d_gene: -

CDR3aa: CASSGRTGAGANVLTF
CDR3nt: TGTGCCAGCAGCGGACGAACAGGGGCTGGGGCCAACGTCCTGACTTTC
v_gene: TRBV5-5
abundance: -
len: 16
j_gene: TRBJ2-6
d_gene: TRBD1

CDR3aa: CSVAKESYEQYF
CDR3nt: TGCAGCGTCGCTAAGGAGTCCTACGAGCAGTACTTC
v_gene: TRBV29-1
abundance: -
len: 12
j_gene: TRBJ2-7
d_gene: -

CDR3aa: CASSPPRGVSSYNEQFF
CDR3nt: TGTGCCAGCAGCCCACCCCGTGGGGTCAGCTCCTACAATGAGCAGTTCTTC
v_gene: TRBV9
abundance: many
len: 17
j_gene: TRBJ2-1
d_gene: -

CDR3aa: CASLDRGYLSGGYTF
CDR3nt: TGTGCCAGCCTGGACAGGGGTTATCTGTCGGGAGGCTACACCTTC
v_gene: TRBV30
abundance: -
len: 15
j_gene: TRBJ1-2
d_gene: TRBD1

CDR3aa: CASSLRQNTEAFF
CDR3nt: TGTGCCAGCAGCTTAAGGCAGAACACTGAAGCTTTCTTT
v_gene: TRBV7-3
abundance: many
len: 13
j_gene: TRBJ1-1
d_gene: -

CDR3aa: CASSLAATVVTQYF
CDR3nt: TGTGCCAGCAGCTTAGCTGCGACAGTCGTTACGCAGTATTTT
v_gene: TRBV7-9
abundance: -
len: 14
j_gene: TRBJ2-3
d_gene: -

CDR3aa: CASSFRDRGHIQYF
CDR3nt: TGTGCCAGCAGCTTCCGGGACAGGGGTCACATTCAGTACTTC
v_gene: TRBV7-8
abundance: few
len: 14
j_gene: TRBJ2-4
d_gene: TRBD1

CDR3aa: CASSTTSGWIDEQFF
CDR3nt: TGCGCCAGCAGCACAACTAGCGGGTGGATAGATGAGCAGTTCTTC
v_gene: TRBV5-1
abundance: -
len: 15
j_gene: TRBJ2-1
d_gene: TRBD2

CDR3aa: CASSLLPYNEQFF
CDR3nt: TGCGCCAGCAGCTTGCTCCCCTACAATGAGCAGTTCTTC
v_gene: TRBV5-1
abundance: -
len: 13
j_gene: TRBJ2-1
d_gene: -

CDR3aa: CASSLVATSLTGELFF
CDR3nt: TGCGCCAGCAGCTTAGTCGCGACTAGCCTTACCGGGGAGCTGTTTTTT
v_gene: TRBV5-1
abundance: -
len: 16
j_gene: TRBJ2-2
d_gene: TRBD2

CDR3aa: CSVEGNSGANVLTF
CDR3nt: TGCAGCGTTGAAGGGAACTCTGGGGCCAACGTCCTGACTTTC
v_gene: TRBV29-1
abundance: -
len: 14
j_gene: TRBJ2-6
d_gene: -

CDR3aa: CASQDTRGGRSKETQYF
CDR3nt: TGTGCCAGCCAAGATACGCGGGGAGGCAGATCAAAAGAGACCCAGTACTTC
v_gene: TRBV25-1
abundance: -
len: 17
j_gene: TRBJ2-5
d_gene: -

CDR3aa: CASSPIGQGNQPQHF
CDR3nt: TGTGCCAGCTCACCAATAGGACAGGGCAATCAGCCCCAGCATTTT
v_gene: TRBV18
abundance: -
len: 15
j_gene: TRBJ1-5
d_gene: TRBD1

CDR3aa: CASSLEALETQYF
CDR3nt: TGTGCCAGCAGCCTAGAGGCGCTGGAGACCCAGTACTTC
v_gene: TRBV7-9
abundance: -
len: 13
j_gene: TRBJ2-5
d_gene: -

CDR3aa: CASSYSQGSSYEQYF
CDR3nt: TGTGCCAGCAGTTACTCCCAGGGGAGCTCCTACGAGCAGTACTTC
v_gene: TRBV6-6
abundance: few
len: 15
j_gene: TRBJ2-7
d_gene: -

CDR3aa: CASSSGGTSTDTQYF
CDR3nt: TGTGCCAGCAGCTCAGGAGGGACTAGCACAGATACGCAGTATTTT
v_gene: TRBV5-4
abundance: -
len: 15
j_gene: TRBJ2-3
d_gene: -

CDR3aa: CASSLDSLARQGNYGYTF
CDR3nt: TGTGCCAGCAGCTTAGACTCACTGGCGAGACAGGGGAACTATGGCTACACCTTC
v_gene: TRBV13
abundance: -
len: 18
j_gene: TRBJ1-2
d_gene: TRBD1

CDR3aa: CAWSVQAGSTEAFF
CDR3nt: TGTGCCTGGAGTGTCCAGGCAGGGTCCACTGAAGCTTTCTTT
v_gene: TRBV30
abundance: -
len: 14
j_gene: TRBJ1-1
d_gene: -

CDR3aa: CASSLETGNPEAFF
CDR3nt: TGCGCCAGCAGCTTGGAGACAGGAAATCCTGAAGCTTTCTTT
v_gene: TRBV5-1
abundance: -
len: 14
j_gene: TRBJ1-1
d_gene: -

CDR3aa: CASSLDSTGPQHF
CDR3nt: TGTGCCAGTAGTCTAGACAGCACAGGGCCCCAGCATTTT
v_gene: TRBV19
abundance: once
len: 13
j_gene: TRBJ1-5
d_gene: -

CDR3aa: CASSDREQETQYF
CDR3nt: TGTGCCAGCAGCGACAGGGAGCAAGAGACCCAGTACTTC
v_gene: TRBV6-5
abundance: -
len: 13
j_gene: TRBJ2-5
d_gene: TRBD1

CDR3aa: CSALIGAAPYF
CDR3nt: TGCAGTGCTTTAATAGGGGCGGCGCCGTACTTC
v_gene: TRBV20-1
abundance: -
len: 11
j_gene: TRBJ2-7
d_gene: -

CDR3aa: CAWSAGWTNEKLFF
CDR3nt: TGTGCCTGGAGTGCCGGGTGGACTAATGAAAAACTGTTTTTT
v_gene: TRBV30
abundance: few
len: 14
j_gene: TRBJ1-4
d_gene: -

CDR3aa: CASSPEGVFGYTF
CDR3nt: TGTGCCAGCAGTCCCGAGGGAGTCTTTGGCTACACCTTC
v_gene: TRBV6-5
abundance: -
len: 13
j_gene: TRBJ1-2
d_gene: -

CDR3aa: CASSPDRGTYGYTF
CDR3nt: TGTGCCAGCAGTCCCGACAGGGGAACCTATGGCTACACCTTC
v_gene: TRBV6-5
abundance: few
len: 14
j_gene: TRBJ1-2
d_gene: TRBD1

CDR3aa: CASSESPGQGSEQFF
CDR3nt: TGTGCCAGCAGTGAATCTCCGGGACAGGGGAGTGAGCAGTTCTTC
v_gene: TRBV25-1
abundance: -
len: 15
j_gene: TRBJ2-1
d_gene: TRBD1

CDR3aa: CASSLDGTSGRDTQYF
CDR3nt: TGTGCCAGCAGCTTAGACGGGACTTCCGGGAGAGATACGCAGTATTTT
v_gene: TRBV7-3
abundance: -
len: 16
j_gene: TRBJ2-3
d_gene: -

CDR3aa: CASGPSSYEQYF
CDR3nt: TGTGCCAGCGGACCGAGCTCCTACGAGCAGTACTTC
v_gene: TRBV9
abundance: -
len: 12
j_gene: TRBJ2-7
d_gene: -

CDR3aa: CASSGGGRARGDTQYF
CDR3nt: TGTGCCAGCAGTGGTGGCGGGAGGGCCAGAGGAGATACGCAGTATTTT
v_gene: TRBV27
abundance: -
len: 16
j_gene: TRBJ2-3
d_gene: TRBD2

CDR3aa: CASSLHTGFSGANVLTF
CDR3nt: TGTGCCAGCAGCTTACACACAGGATTCTCTGGGGCCAACGTCCTGACTTTC
v_gene: TRBV11-2
abundance: -
len: 17
j_gene: TRBJ2-6
d_gene: -

CDR3aa: CASSVGKAARHTDTQYF
CDR3nt: TGTGCCAGCAGCGTAGGAAAAGCAGCGCGGCACACAGATACGCAGTATTTT
v_gene: TRBV9
abundance: -
len: 17
j_gene: TRBJ2-3
d_gene: -

CDR3aa: CASGLVPGRGTEAFF
CDR3nt: TGTGCTAGTGGTTTGGTACCGGGCCGGGGCACTGAAGCTTTCTTT
v_gene: TRBV12-5
abundance: -
len: 15
j_gene: TRBJ1-1
d_gene: -

CDR3aa: CSVLTGWDEQYF
CDR3nt: TGCAGCGTGTTGACAGGGTGGGACGAGCAGTACTTC
v_gene: TRBV29-1
abundance: few
len: 12
j_gene: TRBJ2-7
d_gene: TRBD1

CDR3aa: CASRSSGSAYEQYF
CDR3nt: TGTGCCAGCAGATCAAGCGGGAGTGCCTACGAGCAGTACTTC
v_gene: TRBV6-5
abundance: -
len: 14
j_gene: TRBJ2-7
d_gene: TRBD2